The T cell receptor beta chain under discussion was sequenced for a study of regulatory T cells in long-lasting Graves disease. V lost 0 bases, J lost 3 bases, and 9 bases lay in between. The CDR3 length is 14 residues. Germline loops: CDR1 SGHDT, CDR2 YYEEEE. Relying on iRepertoire HTBI primers and Arm-PCR of CDR3 regions, the team built TCR beta libraries. MiXCR, run by TCRdb on the multiplex PCR reads, gives a single entry per CDR3 protein. The sample has 500,000 to 800,000 distinct CDR3 sequences, roughly 30% seen once. As to time point: persistent/refractory GD, antithyroid drugs over 5 years with positive TRAb. Isolated PBMC RNA provided the starting material for the TCR library.

The V call is TRBV5-6, the J call TRBJ1-1; D unresolved. The source was peripheral blood mononuclear cells (PBMCs), collected when the disease was refractory, from a patient treated with antithyroid drugs. This TCR derives from a female donor with Graves disease. DNA of the CDR3: TGTGCCAGCAGCTTGGACAGTAGGGACACTGAAGCTTTCTTT. The encoded protein is CASSLDSRDTEAFF.